This entry concerns a single TCR beta chain. What it binds is unknown. UMI-labeled 5' RACE yielded the TRB cDNA libraries. With the 5' RACE reads reprocessed, TCRdb shows one record per CDR3 protein and no DNA. The data show under 85,000 distinct CDR3 sequences, and the top ten clones hold about 0.62%. These data originate in a study of CXCR3-negative and CXCR3-positive naive CD8 T cells. Study context: Sequencing yielded about 135 million TRB reads, roughly 1.5 +/- 0.3 million per library. Study outcomes and limitations: CXCR3-positive naive cells had TRB CDR3s that were more hydrophobic than CXCR3-negative naive cells had. Diversity in memory CD8+ cells fell much lower than the comparably high levels seen in both naive subsets.

Triplicate sorts, a few hundred thousand cells apiece, were made for each CD8+ T cell subset. Cells classed as naive CD8+ T cells were CD45RO-CCR7+CD27+CD95-. The TCR originated in a human donor in good health. Some clones in this sample may be carry-over from other donors' samples. The sequencing input was naive CXCR3+ CD8+ T cells from blood. Specified subset: CD45RO-CCR7+CD27+CD95- naive CD8+ T cells expressing CXCR3 (TNR3+).

The CDR3 loop is CASSENRVGTDTQYF. This chain uses TRBV25-1 with TRBJ2-3; checking the TCRdb D call of TRBD1 is not possible without DNA. This CDR3 is built from 15 residues. The germline gives CDR1 MGHDK, CDR2 SYGVNS.